This T cell receptor beta chain stems from a study of blood T cell repertoires in COVID-19. Study-wide background: Both acute and convalescent COVID-19 samples were obtained from the United States, Italy and Spain. PBMCs, B-cell-depleted T cells, or T cells provided the cDNA or gDNA that made up the material.

In germline, CDR1 is SGHTA, CDR2 FQGTGA. The junction had 14 bases not matched to a gene; V was cut back by 3 bases and J by 2 bases. The CDR3 has 19 residues. Per the original methods: Using reference gene primer amplification, nucleated cell counts were estimated. Some clones are missing from TCRdb's copy, which holds only in-frame ones; the method was immunoSEQ multiplex PCR. The DNA was the basis for D and trimming; V, J and clone size are from that table. The sample holds under 95,000 clones, around 90% seen once. The clonotype originates from a man in his forties or fifties with acute or convalescent COVID-19. Sequencing was performed on peripheral blood. J is TRBJ2-3 and V is TRBV7-3; 10 positions match TRBD2. The CDR3 sequence: CASSFRKAGGLRNTDTQYF. CDR3 nucleotide sequence: TGTGCCAGCAGCTTCCGAAAAGCGGGGGGGCTGAGGAACACAGATACGCAGTATTTT.